Below, one T cell receptor (beta chain) is given with its context. Its target is unknown. The data derive from a study of blood T cells in healthy people across ages. Study conclusions and caveats: Fewer expanded clones and more diversity marked long-lived versus aged donors.

The second PCR ran about 6 to 12 cycles with a sample-barcoded 5' primer and J-beta primers. Sequencing yielded, for each sample, at least 3 million paired-end reads carrying CDR3. Using its own MiXCR run on the 5' RACE reads, TCRdb lists one record per CDR3 protein. The sample includes fewer than 750,000 distinct CDR3 sequences, 40% to 50% seen only once; the top ten take approximately 23%. CDR1 is SGHTA and CDR2 is FQGNSA in the germline V gene. The CDR3 runs to 14 residues. Germline trimming cut 4 bases from V and 6 bases from J; bases unmatched to any gene: 8. This chain links TRBV7-2 with TRBJ2-7; 8 nucleotides match TRBD1. The origin of this receptor is a man at least 80 years old in good health. Sequenced input: blood. The CDR3 reads CASSSSTGAAEQYF. The CDR3 DNA sequence: TGTGCCAGCAGCTCCTCGACAGGGGCGGCCGAGCAGTACTTC.